Described below is a single T cell receptor beta chain sequence and its context. Trimming cost V 4 bases and J 4 bases, with 17 bases left between them. CDR3 length: 15 amino acids. Germline V gives CDR1 SGHTS, CDR2 YDEGEE. The sample comes from a study of blood T cell repertoires in COVID-19. Study-level background: Collection of acute and convalescent COVID-19 samples took place in the United States, Italy and Spain. T cells, B-cell-depleted T cells, or PBMCs supplied cDNA or gDNA.

Original processing methods: Scientists estimated how many nucleated cells there were by amplifying reference gene primers. TCRdb's copy holds only in-frame clones and misses some; the assay was immunoSEQ multiplex PCR. The V and J calls and clone size were taken over from that table, and D and trimming were inferred from the DNA. This table holds about 280,000 clones, 70% to 90% found once. The TCR comes from a man younger than 35 with active or convalescent COVID-19. The V gene is TRBV5-8, the J gene TRBJ1-1, with D tentatively TRBD1 (5 bases). The sequenced sample was peripheral blood. Here the CDR3 reads CASSPRGRVITEAFF. In DNA, the CDR3 is TGTGCCAGCAGCCCGCGAGGCAGGGTAATCACTGAAGCTTTCTTT.